This T cell receptor beta chain was recorded in a study of CD8 T cells in Susac syndrome. Germline lookup yields CDR1 SGHTA and CDR2 FQGNSA. The germline V and J ends were trimmed by 7 bases and 5 bases, with 14 bases remaining between them. The CDR3 runs to 13 residues. TCR beta was sequenced from blood CD8+ and CD4+ T cells. Bulk CD8+ and CD4+ cells came from magnetic negative isolation; CD8+ TEMRA by FACS. With random hexamers, reverse transcription was performed on about 0.45 to 1 ug of RNA. The method of amplification for TCR beta CDR3 was immunoSEQ multiplex PCR, covering 54 Vbeta and 13 Jbeta. A single record per CDR3 protein comes from TCRdb applying MiXCR to the immunoSEQ multiplex PCR reads. The table records 150,000 or so distinct CDR3 sequences, 92% of them present only once.

Sequencing was performed on CD4+ T cells from PBMCs. The chain recombines TRBV7-2 with TRBJ2-5; D unclear. This sequence was found in a human donor in good health. CDR3 nucleotides: TGTGCCAGCACCAAAGGTGTCCCGGAGACCCAGTACTTC. Its protein is CASTKGVPETQYF.